These 15 T cell receptor beta chains came from one sample sequenced in a study of cytomegalovirus exposure and HLA in healthy donors. PCR amplification relied on 60 Vbeta primers (plus 13 Jbeta primers). The method was immunoSEQ multiplex PCR; TCRdb's version includes in-frame clones alone and lacks a portion of them. The sample lists roughly 100,000 clones, 80% occurring once. Specimen: PBMCs. These receptors were taken from a man younger than 40 in good health and CMV-seropositive.

V is TRBV6-5 and J is TRBJ2-5; 11 bases are shared with TRBD1. Germline lookup yields CDR1 MNHEY and CDR2 SVGAGI. The CDR3 covers 15 residues. V shed 6 bases, J shed 4 bases, and the junction held 7 bases outside the gene matches. The CDR3 DNA reads as TGTGCCAGCAGCCTGTTCGGGACAGGGGGAGAGACCCAGTACTTC. Translating gives CASSLFGTGGETQYF.

The chain uses TRBV7-3 and TRBJ2-1, with 12 bases lining up with TRBD2. This CDR3 spans 14 amino acids. Looked up from germline, CDR1 is SGHTA and CDR2 is FQGTGA. The V and J ends lost 6 bases and 8 bases, in that order; junction bases with no gene match: 5. The CDR3 nucleotides are TGTGCCAGCAGTTCTAGCGGGGGGGCGGATGAGCAGTTCTTC. Encoded protein: CASSSSGGADEQFF.

The rearrangement joins TRBV13 to TRBJ2-1; TRBD1 matches 10 bases. There are 15 residues in the CDR3. Trimming took 5 bases from V and 7 from J; bases not matched to a gene: 8. Per the germline V gene, CDR1 is PRHDT and CDR2 is FYEKMQ (reference sequence). The CDR3 reads CASSQDRGRLNEQFF. CDR3 in DNA: TGTGCCAGCAGCCAGGACAGGGGGAGGTTGAATGAGCAGTTCTTC.

This clone was observed many times. This chain joins TRBV2 and TRBJ1-1; possible D gene TRBD1, 5 bases. Trimming removed 3 bases at V and 3 bases at J, with 17 bases between. In germline, CDR1 is SNHLY, CDR2 FYNNEI. This CDR3 is built from 16 residues. The CDR3 protein is CASSESLGAGYTEAFF. In DNA, the CDR3 is TGTGCCAGCAGTGAGTCCTTGGGTGCAGGGTACACTGAAGCTTTCTTT.

This clone was seen only once. CDR3 DNA: TGTGCCAGCAGCGTAGCCAGGGTGGGCACTGAAGCTTTCTTT. Protein: CASSVARVGTEAFF. The chain recombines TRBV9 with TRBJ1-1; tentative D call: TRBD1 (5 bases). The germline V and J ends were trimmed by 0 bases and 4 bases, with 10 bases remaining between them. Germline V gene sequence: CDR1 SGDLS, CDR2 YYNGEE. The CDR3 has 14 residues.

This chain links TRBV7-9 with TRBJ2-3; 10 bases agree with TRBD1. The CDR3 runs 15 residues. V was clipped by 4 bases and J by 2 bases; unmatched bases: 3. CDR1 and CDR2 (germline): SEHNR, FQNEAQ (reference sequence). The CDR3 loop reads CASSSTGGATDTQYF. CDR3 nucleotides: TGTGCCAGCAGCTCGACAGGGGGCGCCACAGATACGCAGTATTTT.

The J gene is TRBJ2-3, the V gene TRBV2; the match to TRBD2 covers 11 bases. CDR3 size: 17 residues. Germline V lookup: CDR1 SNHLY, CDR2 FYNNEI. V shed 3 bases, J shed 1 base, and the junction held 6 bases outside the gene matches. CDR3 DNA: TGTGCCAGCAGTGACCCGACTAGCGGGGACCGCACAGATACGCAGTATTTT. Protein sequence: CASSDPTSGDRTDTQYF.

The count of this clone is one. V usage is TRBV16 and J usage is TRBJ1-5; tentatively, D is TRBD1 (5 bases). This CDR3 spans 14 amino acids. Germline V gene lookup returns CDR1 KGHSY and CDR2 FQNENV. With 5 bases removed from V and 2 bases from J, the gap between germline ends came to 10 bases. CDR3 amino acids: CASSGWGGNQPQHF. In DNA form, the CDR3 reads TGTGCCAGCAGCGGTTGGGGGGGCAATCAGCCCCAGCATTTT.

This chain uses TRBV7-9 with TRBJ2-7; TRBD1 aligns across 7 bases. Germline loops: CDR1 SEHNR, CDR2 FQNEAQ (reference sequence). J was trimmed by 1 base and V by 6 bases; bases with no gene match: 6. This CDR3 is 14 amino acids long. The CDR3 region is CASSSQTGSYEQYF. In nucleotides, the CDR3 is TGTGCCAGCAGTTCGCAGACAGGGTCCTACGAGCAGTACTTC.

This sequence joins TRBV11-2 and TRBJ1-1; weak D call: TRBD1 (5 bases). The CDR3 is 14 amino acids. Deletions cut 2 bases from V and 3 bases from J, with 10 bases between. Looked up from germline, CDR1 is SGHAT and CDR2 is FQNNGV. CDR3 coding DNA: TGTGCCAGCAGCTTAAATAAGGGGTACACTGAAGCTTTCTTT. Protein sequence: CASSLNKGYTEAFF.

The chain is built from TRBV2 and TRBJ2-5; 9 bases align to TRBD2. The J call is doubtful: the DNA matches TRBJ2-7 better. The CDR3 has 13 amino acids. The germline V gene has CDR1 SNHLY and CDR2 FYNNEI. CDR3 residues: CATGLAFSYEQYF. The CDR3, as DNA: TGTGCCACCGGACTAGCGTTCTCCTACGAGCAGTACTTC.

This clone was detected a few times. This chain's CDR3 is CASSVVGGSTAGYTF. In DNA form, the CDR3 reads TGTGCCAGCAGCGTAGTAGGGGGATCAACAGCTGGCTACACCTTC. This chain links TRBV9 with TRBJ1-2, with TRBD1 as a possible D gene (6 bases). The CDR3 runs to 15 residues. Germline values: CDR1 SGDLS, CDR2 YYNGEE. V shed 0 bases and J shed 7 bases, with 16 bases lying between them. Looking up the rest from reference TRBV9 and TRBJ1-2 gives the full variable domain: DSGVTQTPKHLITATGQRVTLRCSPRSGDLSVYWYQQSLDQGLQFLIQYYNGEERAKGNILERFSAQQFPDLHSELNLSSLELGDSALYFCASSVVGGSTAGYTFGSGTRLTVV.

The chain couples TRBV5-1 to TRBJ2-3; TRBD2 aligns across 11 bases. CDR3 size: 18 residues. Germline assignment: CDR1 SGHRS and CDR2 YFSETQ. Unmatched junction bases numbered 10, after V lost 4 bases and J lost 0 bases. The DNA of the CDR3 is TGCGCCAGCAGCCCTGCCACTAGCGGGGGTTTTAGCACAGATACGCAGTATTTT. Translated: CASSPATSGGFSTDTQYF.

The V call is TRBV5-1, the J call TRBJ2-7, with TRBD1 identical over 8 bases. The germline V gene has CDR1 SGHRS and CDR2 YFSETQ. With V trimmed by 3 bases and J by 2 bases, 7 bases remained unmatched. There are 15 residues in the CDR3. The CDR3 loop is CASSSRQGITYEQYF. CDR3 nucleotide sequence: TGCGCCAGCAGCTCGAGACAGGGGATCACCTACGAGCAGTACTTC.

The chain recombines TRBV30 with TRBJ2-5; 9 bases line up with TRBD1. Trimming removed 2 bases from V and 3 bases from J; junction bases left unmatched: 7. There are 15 residues in the CDR3. Germline-derived CDR1 and CDR2 are GTSNPN and SVGIG (reference sequence). The CDR3 protein is CAWSITGTGKETQYF. CDR3 coding DNA: TGTGCCTGGAGTATAACTGGGACAGGGAAAGAGACCCAGTACTTC.